Below, 32 T cell receptor beta chains from the same sample are listed, as sequenced in a study of blood T cell repertoires in COVID-19. Sequenced by immunoSEQ multiplex PCR; TCRdb stores in-frame clones only, minus some. Of more than 200,000 clones in the sample, roughly 87% were seen once. Sequencing was done on a sample of PBMCs or T cells enriched from blood (not recorded which). Receptors originate from a woman in her twenties or thirties with acute COVID-19.

The rearrangement joins TRBV6-2 or TRBV6-3 to TRBJ1-2, with D perhaps TRBD1 (6 bases). The germline V gene encodes CDR1 MNHEY and CDR2 SVGEGT. The CDR3 sequence is 13 residues long. V lost 5 bases and J lost 6, with 13 bases in between. The CDR3 nucleotides read TGTGCCAGCAGTGATGGACAGTTTCATGGCTACACCTTC. It translates to CASSDGQFHGYTF.

V gene TRBV7-3 combines with J gene TRBJ2-5; D uncertain. V lost 5 bases to trimming and J lost 2 bases, with 9 bases between them. The CDR3 has 13 residues. Germline V gene sequence: CDR1 SGHTA, CDR2 FQGTGA. CDR3 amino acids: CASSLERQETQYF. CDR3 nucleotide sequence: TGTGCCAGCAGCCTAGAGCGACAAGAGACCCAGTACTTC. The full variable domain, in which reference TRBV7-3 and TRBJ2-5 provide the parts outside the CDR3, is GAGVSQTPSNKVTEKGKYVELRCDPISGHTALYWYRQSLGQGPEFLIYFQGTGAADDSGLPNDRFFAVRPEGSVSTLKIQRTERGDSAVYLCASSLERQETQYFGPGTRLLVL.

This clone was detected once. The chain uses TRBV2 and TRBJ1-1, with D maybe TRBD1 (5 bases). Trimming left V 10 bases short and J 0 bases short, with 9 bases between. The germline CDR1 and CDR2 sequences are SNHLY and FYNNEI. CDR3 length: 12 residues. CDR3: CATTGMNTEAFF. Written as DNA, the CDR3 is TGTGCCACAACAGGTATGAACACTGAAGCTTTCTTT. Variable domain in full (rest from reference TRBV2 and TRBJ1-1): EPEVTQTPSHQVTQMGQEVILRCVPISNHLYFYWYRQILGQKVEFLVSFYNNEISEKSEIFDDQFSVERPDGSNFTLKIRSTKLEDSAMYFCATTGMNTEAFFGQGTRLTVV.

This chain joins TRBV7-2 and TRBJ2-2, with D maybe TRBD2 (6 bases). CDR1 is SGHTA and CDR2 is FQGNSA in the germline V gene. Trimming took off 8 bases at V and 2 bases at J, with 12 bases between the two ends. The CDR3 runs 14 residues. CDR3 sequence: CASLLGGNTGELFF. The CDR3, as DNA: TGTGCCAGCCTCTTGGGAGGAAACACCGGGGAGCTGTTTTTT.

The chain carries TRBV30 and TRBJ1-1; D is undetermined. The CDR3 runs to 14 residues. CDR1 GTSNPN and CDR2 SVGIG come from the germline V gene (reference sequence). Trimming stripped 4 bases from V and 0 bases from J, with 12 bases between. CDR3 in DNA: TGTGCCTGGACTATTACCGATCTGAACACTGAAGCTTTCTTT. The encoded protein is CAWTITDLNTEAFF.

The chain is built from TRBV3-1 (or the pseudogene TRBV3-2) and TRBJ1-6; D gene ambiguous. Germline CDR1 reads LGHDT; CDR2 reads YNNKEL (reference sequence). V was pared by 4 bases and J by 7 bases, with 11 bases between. CDR3 length: 14 amino acids. The CDR3, as DNA: TGTGCCAGCAGCCGGACGGGGAGGAATTCACCCCTCCACTTT. Translating it yields CASSRTGRNSPLHF.

V gene TRBV19 combines with J gene TRBJ1-2; 8 bases map to TRBD1. V dropped 8 bases and J dropped 2; count of bases not matched to a gene: 7. This CDR3 has 14 amino acids. The germline V gene encodes CDR1 LNHDA and CDR2 SQIVND (reference sequence). The CDR3, as DNA: TGTGCCAGTGTTGACAGGGGAGAGAACTATGGCTACACCTTC. Translation gives CASVDRGENYGYTF.

In its sample, this clone was seen once. The junction departs from germline at one end; a sequencing error may be responsible. The chain uses TRBV7-2 and TRBJ2-3, with 12 bases matching TRBD2. CDR1 is SGHTA and CDR2 is FQGNSA in the germline V gene. There are 12 residues in the CDR3. The chain's CDR3 is CASSRIGTSGSF. Written as DNA, the CDR3 is TGTGCCAGCAGCCGAATCGGGACTAGCGGGTCTTTT.

This clone was observed once. The J gene is TRBJ2-1, the V gene TRBV4-3, with TRBD2 identical over 13 bases. V shed 4 bases and J 9 bases; nucleotides not matched to a gene: 3. This CDR3 comprises 14 residues. Germline CDR1 LGHNA, CDR2 YSLEER. The CDR3 is CASSLLAGGPEQFF. The DNA for the CDR3 is TGCGCCAGCAGCCTACTAGCGGGAGGGCCTGAGCAGTTCTTC.

The count of this clone is one. The V call is TRBV25-1, the J call TRBJ2-7; 9 positions match TRBD1. Trimming took 6 bases from V and 5 from J; bases not matched to a gene: 5. Germline V gene sequence: CDR1 MGHDK, CDR2 SYGVNS. The CDR3 is 13 residues long. CDR3 sequence: CASRGTGNHEQYF. The CDR3 DNA reads TGTGCCAGCAGGGGGACAGGGAACCACGAGCAGTACTTC.

The V gene is TRBV5-4, the J gene TRBJ1-1, with 7 bases aligning to TRBD1. The trim removed 4 bases at V and 7 bases at J, leaving 7 bases unmatched. There are 13 residues in the CDR3. Per germline, CDR1 SGHNT and CDR2 YYREEE (reference sequence). The CDR3 DNA follows: TGTGCCAGCAGCATCTCCGGGACAGATGAAGCTTTCTTT. It translates to CASSISGTDEAFF.

This clone came up a few times. The chain employs TRBV5-1 and TRBJ2-1; 7 bases map to TRBD2. Per the germline V gene, CDR1 is SGHRS and CDR2 is YFSETQ. CDR3 size: 16 residues. J lost 5 bases, V lost 4 bases, and 12 bases had no gene match. The CDR3 DNA is TGCGCCAGCAGCCAAAAAGCGGGGACCGGCGACAATGAGCAGTTCTTC. Its protein is CASSQKAGTGDNEQFF.

The rearrangement joins TRBV6-5 to TRBJ1-2, with 7 bases lining up with TRBD1. V gave up 4 bases and J gave up 4 bases; unmatched junction bases: 9. The germline CDR1 and CDR2 sequences are MNHEY and SVGAGI. This CDR3 spans 15 amino acids. In DNA form, the CDR3 reads TGTGCCAGCAGTTCCGACAGGGCCGTTTTCTATGGCTACACCTTC. This translates into CASSSDRAVFYGYTF.

The J gene is TRBJ1-2, the V gene TRBV11-3; TRBD1 agrees at 10 bases. V gave up 5 bases and J gave up 4 bases; unmatched junction bases: 19. Germline V CDR1 and CDR2: SGHNT, YENEEA. The length of the CDR3 is 19 residues. The CDR3 nucleotides read TGTGCCAGCAGCCAAACCATTTCGAGTCGGGACAGGGGACCCTATGGCTACACCTTC. Amino acids: CASSQTISSRDRGPYGYTF.

This sequence joins TRBV5-4 and TRBJ1-1; D remains ambiguous. The CDR3 is 13 amino acids. V was clipped by 3 bases and J by 0 bases, with 6 bases between them. Per germline, CDR1 SGHNT and CDR2 YYREEE (reference sequence). In DNA form, the CDR3 reads TGTGCCAGCAGCTCGGAGATGAACACTGAAGCTTTCTTT. It specifies CASSSEMNTEAFF.

This clone has just a few counts. The chain links TRBV14 to TRBJ1-2, with TRBD1 matching over 9 bases. V was clipped by 3 bases and J by 7 bases; unmatched bases: 9. Per germline, CDR1 SGHDN and CDR2 FVKESK. The CDR3 contains 15 residues. CDR3 DNA sequence: TGTGCCAGCAGCCAGGATTGGACAGGGGTTAGTGGCTACACCTTC. Translated: CASSQDWTGVSGYTF.

The chain is built from TRBV3-1 (or the pseudogene TRBV3-2) and TRBJ2-5, with TRBD2 matching over 9 bases. Germline V lookup: CDR1 LGHDT, CDR2 YNNKEL (reference sequence). The CDR3 is made up of 16 amino acids. The junction had 9 bases not matched to a gene; V was cut back by 3 bases and J by 4 bases. The CDR3 sequence: CASSQVAGGLGETQYF. The DNA of the CDR3 is TGTGCCAGCAGCCAGGTCGCGGGAGGGCTGGGAGAGACCCAGTACTTC.

The V and J genes are TRBV28 and TRBJ1-1, with 7 bases identical to TRBD1. Germline V gene lookup returns CDR1 MDHEN and CDR2 SYDVKM. V was pared by 3 bases and J by 4 bases, with 8 bases of the junction left unmatched. This CDR3 has 15 residues. CDR3 nucleotides: TGTGCCAGCAGTTTTCAGACAGGGCGTCGCACTGAAGCTTTCTTT. Protein product: CASSFQTGRRTEAFF.

The chain carries TRBV11-1 and TRBJ1-1; TRBD1 matches 11 bases. Germline trimming cut 5 bases from V and 4 bases from J; bases unmatched to any gene: 6. Germline assignment: CDR1 SGHAT and CDR2 FQDESV (reference sequence). The CDR3 is 15 amino acids. The CDR3 is CASSMDRGRATEAFF. In DNA form, the CDR3 reads TGTGCCAGCAGCATGGACAGGGGGCGCGCCACTGAAGCTTTCTTT. The whole variable domain, filled in from reference TRBV11-1 and TRBJ1-1, reads EAEVAQSPRYKITEKSQAVAFWCDPISGHATLYWYRQILGQGPELLVQFQDESVVDDSQLPKDRFSAERLKGVDSTLKIQPAELGDSAMYLCASSMDRGRATEAFFGQGTRLTVV.

This rearrangement joins TRBV12-3 or TRBV12-4 to TRBJ1-2; 9 nucleotides align to TRBD1. With 6 bases clipped from V and 3 bases from J, the junction kept 2 bases outside the gene matches. The CDR3 is 13 amino acids. The CDR3 loop is CASRGQGDYGYTF. The CDR3 region has the DNA TGTGCCAGCAGGGGACAGGGTGACTATGGCTACACCTTC.

Here the CDR3 DNA reads TGTGCCAGCAGTAGCAGGGGTCGCTCCGAGCAGTACTTC. Translating gives CASSSRGRSEQYF. This chain joins TRBV28 and TRBJ2-7; D is perhaps TRBD1 (6 bases). CDR3 length: 13 residues. V lost 5 bases to trimming and J lost 6 bases, with 14 bases between them. Germline V CDR1 and CDR2: MDHEN, SYDVKM.

The chain employs TRBV5-1 and TRBJ2-1, with D maybe TRBD1 (7 bases). The CDR3 is made up of 16 amino acids. CDR1 is SGHRS, CDR2 YFSETQ, per germline. The germline V and J ends were trimmed by 5 bases and 2 bases, with 17 bases remaining between them. The CDR3 coding sequence is TGCGCCAGCAGATCCAGCCAGGGGGGAACCTACAATGAGCAGTTCTTC. It encodes CASRSSQGGTYNEQFF.

The chain employs TRBV30 and TRBJ1-5, with 10 positions matching TRBD1. Germline V gene lookup returns CDR1 GTSNPN and CDR2 SVGIG (reference sequence). V lost 8 bases and J lost 7; bases outside the gene matches: 5. The CDR3 spans 12 residues. CDR3 protein: CAGGQGSQPQHF. CDR3 nucleotide sequence: TGTGCCGGGGGACAGGGGTCCCAGCCCCAGCATTTT.

This chain connects TRBV20-1 to TRBJ1-2, with D perhaps TRBD1 (6 bases). The CDR3 contains 13 residues. Germline values: CDR1 DFQATT, CDR2 SNEGSKA (reference sequence). Trimming stripped 3 bases from V and 8 bases from J, with 16 bases between. CDR3 region: CSASFGGRRGYTF. The CDR3 DNA sequence: TGCAGTGCTAGTTTCGGGGGGCGGAGAGGCTACACCTTC.

The V and J genes are TRBV5-4 and TRBJ1-2, with 9 bases aligning to TRBD1. Losses at the gene ends were 4 bases for V and 7 bases for J; bases not matched to a gene: 11. CDR3 size: 15 residues. Germline CDR1 SGHNT, CDR2 YYREEE (reference sequence). In DNA form, the CDR3 reads TGTGCCAGCAGCCAAGAACAGGGGGCTCGTTTTGGCTACACCTTC. Protein: CASSQEQGARFGYTF.

The chain's CDR3 is CASRRQGQINEQFF. DNA for the CDR3: TGTGCCAGCAGGAGACAGGGTCAAATCAATGAGCAGTTCTTC. This sequence joins TRBV28 and TRBJ2-1, with 7 positions matching TRBD1. The CDR3 is 14 amino acids. V lost 6 bases to trimming and J lost 6 bases; unmatched junction nucleotides: 8. CDR1 and CDR2 (germline): MDHEN, SYDVKM.

The V call is TRBV5-1, the J call TRBJ2-5; 10 nucleotides match TRBD1. V shed 3 bases and J 4 bases; nucleotides not matched to a gene: 3. The CDR3 contains 14 residues. The germline gives CDR1 SGHRS, CDR2 YFSETQ. In DNA, the CDR3 is TGCGCCAGCAGCTGGGACAGGGGTCGAGAGACCCAGTACTTC. Encoded protein: CASSWDRGRETQYF.

CDR3 amino acids: CASTPGPGTSGYEQYF. CDR3 in DNA: TGTGCCAGCACTCCGGGCCCCGGGACTAGTGGATACGAGCAGTACTTC. The chain carries TRBV6-4 and TRBJ2-7; 8 nucleotides align to TRBD2. Germline V gene sequence: CDR1 MRHNA, CDR2 SNTAGT. This CDR3 contains 16 residues. Trimming removed 7 bases from V and 4 bases from J; junction bases left unmatched: 15.

In its sample, this clone was seen a few times. The V gene is TRBV19, the J gene TRBJ1-5; 9 bases map to TRBD1. The germline V gene has CDR1 LNHDA and CDR2 SQIVND (reference sequence). The CDR3 is 16 residues long. The V gene end was trimmed by 3 bases and the J gene end by 1 base; junction bases not matched to a gene: 4. The CDR3 DNA reads TGTGCCAGTAGTATTACCGGGACAGGGAGCAATCAGCCCCAGCATTTT. It yields the protein CASSITGTGSNQPQHF.

This chain uses TRBV28 with TRBJ1-5; tentatively, D is TRBD1 (6 bases). CDR1 is MDHEN, CDR2 SYDVKM, per germline. V lost 6 bases and J lost 7, with 16 bases in between. The CDR3 spans 14 residues. CDR3 DNA sequence: TGTGCCAGCAGCCCCGGGGGGGGCGGGCAGCCCCAGCATTTT. Translation: CASSPGGGGQPQHF.

This sequence joins TRBV19 and TRBJ1-1, with unresolved D. CDR1 and CDR2 (germline): LNHDA, SQIVND (reference sequence). V gave up 0 bases and J gave up 1 base, with 12 bases separating them. The CDR3 loop spans 16 amino acids. The CDR3 is CASSIDLGRWNTEAFF. For the CDR3, the DNA is TGTGCCAGTAGTATAGATCTGGGCCGGTGGAACACTGAAGCTTTCTTT. The whole variable domain, filled in from reference TRBV19 and TRBJ1-1, reads DGGITQSPKYLFRKEGQNVTLSCEQNLNHDAMYWYRQDPGQGLRLIYYSQIVNDFQKGDIAEGYSVSREKKESFPLTVTSAQKNPTAFYLCASSIDLGRWNTEAFFGQGTRLTVV.

Comment on this clone: At one of its ends the junction is not consistent with the germline gene, which may arise from a read error. The chain has TRBV5-1 and TRBJ1-5; D is undetermined. The CDR3 sequence is 11 residues long. Germline CDR1 reads SGHRS; CDR2 reads YFSETQ. The chain's CDR3 is CASSLDQRQHF. CDR3 in DNA: TGCGCCAGCAGCTTGGATCAGCGCCAGCATTTT.